Shown below are 9 T cell receptor beta chains from a single sample sequenced in a study of metastatic and nonmetastatic thyroid tumors. TCRdb used MiXCR to call clones anew from the PCR reads. In the table there are around 26,000 clones, around 20% of which are singletons. Thyroid surgery was preceded by no treatment in any patient. The sequenced sample consisted of blood. These receptor sequences come from a male donor with papillary thyroid cancer or a benign thyroid nodule (not recorded which). Some clones in this sample may be carry-over from other donors' samples.

In its sample, this clone was seen a few times. The chain joins TRBV19 to TRBJ1-3; D unclear. Trimming took 6 bases from V and 1 from J, leaving 13 bases between them. The CDR3 covers 15 residues. In germline, CDR1 is LNHDA, CDR2 SQIVND (reference sequence). CDR3 in amino acids: CASSPESFSGNTIYF. CDR3 nucleotide sequence: TGTGCCAGTAGCCCCGAGAGCTTTTCTGGAAACACCATATATTTT.

This clone appeared a few times. An end of the junction differs from the germline gene, which may be a read error. The chain is built from TRBV28 and TRBJ2-5, with a possible D match to TRBD2 (5 bases). The CDR3 sequence is 13 residues long. Germline CDR1 and CDR2: MDHEN and SYDVKM. The CDR3 DNA reads TGTGCCGGCAGTGGAGGTTGTTCAAAGACCCAGTACTTC. Protein sequence: CAGSGGCSKTQYF.

The CDR3 loop is CASSTRLNSPLHF. CDR3 coding DNA: TGTGCCAGCAGCACCCGCCTTAATTCACCCCTCCACTTT. This rearrangement joins TRBV6-1 to TRBJ1-6; D is unresolved. V gave up 6 bases and J gave up 6 bases, with 9 bases separating them. The germline gives CDR1 MNHNS, CDR2 SASEGT. The CDR3 is 13 amino acids.

This clone came up many times. The chain is built from TRBV13 and TRBJ2-1, with 9 bases identical to TRBD1. The V gene's germline CDR1 is PRHDT and CDR2 FYEKMQ (reference sequence). V lost 10 bases to trimming and J lost 8 bases; unmatched junction nucleotides: 9. The CDR3 is 13 amino acids. The CDR3 DNA follows: TGTGCCACCCGGGGACAGGGAAGCTATGAGCAGTTCTTC. This encodes CATRGQGSYEQFF. Full variable domain (missing parts from reference TRBV13 and TRBJ2-1): AAGVIQSPRHLIKEKRETATLKCYPIPRHDTVYWYQQGPGQDPQFLISFYEKMQSDKGSIPDRFSAQQFSDYHSELNMSSLELGDSALYFCATRGQGSYEQFFGPGTRLTVL.

This clone was counted many times. The chain uses TRBV5-1 and TRBJ2-7, with 9 positions matching TRBD2. Trimming cost V 5 bases and J 4 bases; bases outside gene matches: 13. The V gene's germline CDR1 is SGHRS and CDR2 YFSETQ. The CDR3 runs 16 residues. CDR3 region: CASSPLVASGIYEQYF. The CDR3 DNA sequence: TGCGCCAGCAGTCCCTTAGTAGCTAGCGGGATATACGAGCAGTACTTC.

Ten or more counts support this clone. The chain uses TRBV20-1 and TRBJ2-3, with TRBD1 as a possible D gene (6 bases). V dropped 3 bases and J dropped 6 bases, with 13 bases sitting between them. The V gene's germline CDR1 is DFQATT and CDR2 SNEGSKA (reference sequence). The CDR3 spans 13 residues. This CDR3 is CSASRAGVDTQYF. The CDR3 region has the DNA TGCAGTGCTAGTAGGGCAGGGGTCGATACGCAGTATTTT.

This clone showed up many times. The chain recombines TRBV10-2 with TRBJ1-5, with unresolved D. The CDR3 extends over 15 amino acids. Germline V gives CDR1 WSHSY, CDR2 SAAADI. The germline V and J ends were trimmed by 3 bases and 5 bases, with 14 bases remaining between them. The CDR3 loop is CASSEGSAVYQPQHF. Written as DNA, the CDR3 is TGCGCCAGCAGTGAAGGATCGGCGGTGTATCAGCCCCAGCATTTT.

The rearrangement uses TRBV7-4 and TRBJ2-2; D remains unclear. With 6 bases removed from V and 2 bases from J, the gap between germline ends came to 19 bases. Germline CDR1 reads SGHVT; CDR2 reads SQSDAQ. The CDR3 contains 17 residues. This CDR3 reads CASRSLDGAENTGELFF. The CDR3 DNA reads as TGTGCCAGCAGAAGCTTAGACGGCGCAGAAAACACCGGGGAGCTGTTTTTT.

The chain carries TRBV4-1 and TRBJ1-2; the D gene is possibly TRBD1 (6 bases). V was shortened by 4 bases and J by 14 bases, with 20 bases between the two germline ends. The CDR3 consists of 13 residues. Germline V gives CDR1 MGHRA, CDR2 YSYEKL. The CDR3 bases are TGCGCCAGCAGCCCCCCGGTAGGGGGGCGCCTGACCTTC. Protein sequence: CASSPPVGGRLTF.